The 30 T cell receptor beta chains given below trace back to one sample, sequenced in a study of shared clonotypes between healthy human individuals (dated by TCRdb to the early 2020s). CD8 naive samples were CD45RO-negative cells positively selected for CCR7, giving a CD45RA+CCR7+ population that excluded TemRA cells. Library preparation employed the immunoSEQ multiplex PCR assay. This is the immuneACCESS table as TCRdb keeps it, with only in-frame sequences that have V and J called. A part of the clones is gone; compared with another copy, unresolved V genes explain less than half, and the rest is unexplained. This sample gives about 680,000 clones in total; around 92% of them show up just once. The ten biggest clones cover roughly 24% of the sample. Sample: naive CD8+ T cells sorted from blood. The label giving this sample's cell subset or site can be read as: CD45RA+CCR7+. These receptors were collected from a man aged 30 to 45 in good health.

CDR3 DNA: TGTGCCAGCAGTGTCGAGGGAGGAGGCACCGGGGAGCTGTTTTTT. The encoded protein is CASSVEGGGTGELFF. The chain combines TRBV6-1 with TRBJ2-2; weak D call: TRBD2 (6 bases). The CDR3 length is 15 residues. V was pared by 4 bases and J by 4 bases, with 13 bases between. Germline V gene sequence: CDR1 MNHNS, CDR2 SASEGT.

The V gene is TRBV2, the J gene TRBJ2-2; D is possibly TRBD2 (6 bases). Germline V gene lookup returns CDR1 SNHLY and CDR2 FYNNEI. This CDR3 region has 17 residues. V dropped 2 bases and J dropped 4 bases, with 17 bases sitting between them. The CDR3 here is CASSEMDRVGGTGELFF. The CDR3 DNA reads TGTGCCAGCAGTGAAATGGACCGAGTGGGAGGCACCGGGGAGCTGTTTTTT.

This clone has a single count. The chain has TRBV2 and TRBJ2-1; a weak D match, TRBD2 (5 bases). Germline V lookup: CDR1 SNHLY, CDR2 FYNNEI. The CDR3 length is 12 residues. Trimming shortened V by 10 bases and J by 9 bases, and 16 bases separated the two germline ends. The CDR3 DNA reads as TGTGCCACCCAAGGGCGGGCCACTGAGCAGTTCTTC. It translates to CATQGRATEQFF.

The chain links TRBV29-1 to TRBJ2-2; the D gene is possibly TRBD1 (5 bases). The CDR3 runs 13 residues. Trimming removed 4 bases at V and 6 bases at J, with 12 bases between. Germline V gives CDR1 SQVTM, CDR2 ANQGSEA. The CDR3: CSVGTMDAGELFF. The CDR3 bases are TGCAGCGTTGGGACAATGGACGCCGGGGAGCTGTTTTTT.

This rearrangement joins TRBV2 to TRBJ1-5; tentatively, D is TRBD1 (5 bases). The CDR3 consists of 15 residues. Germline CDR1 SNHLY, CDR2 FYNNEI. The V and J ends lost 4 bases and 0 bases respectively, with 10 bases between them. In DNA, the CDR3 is TGTGCCAGCAGTGTACAGGATTATAGCAATCAGCCCCAGCATTTT. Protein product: CASSVQDYSNQPQHF.

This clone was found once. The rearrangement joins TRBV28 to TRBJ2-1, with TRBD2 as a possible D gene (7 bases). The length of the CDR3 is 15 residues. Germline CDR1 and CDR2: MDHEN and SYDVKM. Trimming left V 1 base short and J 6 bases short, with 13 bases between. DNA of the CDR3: TGTGCCAGCAGTTTATTGGCGGGGGCCTTCAATGAGCAGTTCTTC. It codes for CASSLLAGAFNEQFF.

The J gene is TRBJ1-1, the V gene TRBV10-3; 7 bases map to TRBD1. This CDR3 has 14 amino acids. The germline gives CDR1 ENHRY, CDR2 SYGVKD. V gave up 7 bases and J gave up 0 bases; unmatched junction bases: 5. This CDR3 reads CAINRGLMNTEAFF. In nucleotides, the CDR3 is TGTGCCATCAACAGGGGACTCATGAACACTGAAGCTTTCTTT.

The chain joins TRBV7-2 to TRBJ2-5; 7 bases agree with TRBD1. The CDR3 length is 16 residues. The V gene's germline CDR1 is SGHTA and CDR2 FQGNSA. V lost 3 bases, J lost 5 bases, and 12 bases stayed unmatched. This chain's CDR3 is CASSLTRGLRGETQYF. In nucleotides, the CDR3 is TGTGCCAGCAGCTTGACAAGGGGGCTGCGAGGGGAGACCCAGTACTTC.

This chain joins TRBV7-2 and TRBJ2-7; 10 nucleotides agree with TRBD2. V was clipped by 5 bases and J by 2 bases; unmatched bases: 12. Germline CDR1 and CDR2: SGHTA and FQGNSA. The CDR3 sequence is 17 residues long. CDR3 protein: CASSPLGLAEVTYEQYF. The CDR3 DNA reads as TGTGCCAGCAGCCCCCTCGGACTAGCGGAGGTTACCTACGAGCAGTACTTC.

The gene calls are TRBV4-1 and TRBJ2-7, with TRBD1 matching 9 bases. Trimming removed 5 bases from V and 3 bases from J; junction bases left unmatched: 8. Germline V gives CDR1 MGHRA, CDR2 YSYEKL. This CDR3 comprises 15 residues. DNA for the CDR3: TGCGCCAGCAGCTACCCCGACAGGGGGATCTACGAGCAGTACTTC. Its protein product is CASSYPDRGIYEQYF.

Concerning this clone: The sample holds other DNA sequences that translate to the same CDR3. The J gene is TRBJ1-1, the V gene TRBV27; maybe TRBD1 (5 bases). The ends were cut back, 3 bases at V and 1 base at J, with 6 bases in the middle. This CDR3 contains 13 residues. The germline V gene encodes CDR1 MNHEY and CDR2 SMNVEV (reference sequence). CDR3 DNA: TGTGCCAGCAGTTTTGGACAGAACACTGAAGCTTTCTTT. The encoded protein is CASSFGQNTEAFF.

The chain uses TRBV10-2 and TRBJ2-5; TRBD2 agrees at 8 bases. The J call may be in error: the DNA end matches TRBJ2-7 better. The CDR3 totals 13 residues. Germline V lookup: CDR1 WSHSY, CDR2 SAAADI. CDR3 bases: TGCGCCAGCAGTAGCGGGGGATACTACGAGCAGTACTTC. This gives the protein CASSSGGYYEQYF.

CDR3 DNA: TGTGCTATAGCCCCCGGGGCCCAGGGCAATCAGCCCCAGCATTTT. Residues: CAIAPGAQGNQPQHF. The J gene is TRBJ1-5, the V gene TRBV12-5; possible D gene TRBD1, 5 bases. CDR1 LGHNT and CDR2 FRNRAP come from the germline V gene. The CDR3 is made up of 15 amino acids. V shed 10 bases and J shed 2 bases, with 18 bases lying between them.

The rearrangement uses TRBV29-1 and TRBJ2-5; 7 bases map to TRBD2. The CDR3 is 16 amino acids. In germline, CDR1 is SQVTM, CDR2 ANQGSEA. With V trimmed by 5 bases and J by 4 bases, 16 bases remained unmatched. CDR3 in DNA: TGCAGCGTTATGGGAGGGAGGGCCAGGGAGGCAGAGACCCAGTACTTC. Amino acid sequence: CSVMGGRAREAETQYF. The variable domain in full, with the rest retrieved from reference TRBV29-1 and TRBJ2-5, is SAVISQKPSRDICQRGTSLTIQCQVDSQVTMMFWYRQQPGQSLTLIATANQGSEATYESGFVIDKFPISRPNLTFSTLTVSNMSPEDSSIYLCSVMGGRAREAETQYFGPGTRLLVL.

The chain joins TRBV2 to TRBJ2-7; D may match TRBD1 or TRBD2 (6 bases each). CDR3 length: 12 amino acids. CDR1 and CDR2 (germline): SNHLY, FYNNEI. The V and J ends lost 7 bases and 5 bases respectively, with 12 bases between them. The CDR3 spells CASMGGRDEQYF. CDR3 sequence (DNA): TGTGCCAGCATGGGGGGCAGAGACGAGCAGTACTTC.

CDR3 nucleotides: TGTGCCAGCAGTGAAAGCGGGCAGGGAAGGAACTACGAGCAGTACTTC. Translation gives CASSESGQGRNYEQYF. The genes are TRBV2 and TRBJ2-7, with D possibly being TRBD2 (6 bases). This CDR3 contains 16 residues. Looked up from germline, CDR1 is SNHLY and CDR2 is FYNNEI. Deletions cut 2 bases from V and 3 bases from J, with 17 bases between.

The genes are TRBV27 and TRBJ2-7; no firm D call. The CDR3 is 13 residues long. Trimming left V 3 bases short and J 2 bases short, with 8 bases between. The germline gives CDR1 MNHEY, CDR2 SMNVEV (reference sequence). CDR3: CASSFGNPYEQYF. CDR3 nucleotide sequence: TGTGCCAGCAGTTTCGGCAACCCCTACGAGCAGTACTTC.

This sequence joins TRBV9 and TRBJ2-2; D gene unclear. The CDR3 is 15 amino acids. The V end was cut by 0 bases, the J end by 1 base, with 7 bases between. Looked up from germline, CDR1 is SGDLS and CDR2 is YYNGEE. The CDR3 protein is CASSVEGLNTGELFF. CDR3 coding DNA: TGTGCCAGCAGCGTAGAAGGCTTGAACACCGGGGAGCTGTTTTTT.

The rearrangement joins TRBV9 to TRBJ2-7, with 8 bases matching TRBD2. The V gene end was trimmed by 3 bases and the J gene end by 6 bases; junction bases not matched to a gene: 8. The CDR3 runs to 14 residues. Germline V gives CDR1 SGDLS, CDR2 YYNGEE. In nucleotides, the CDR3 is TGTGCCAGCAGCGCCACTAGCGGCCCCCTCGAGCAGTACTTC. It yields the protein CASSATSGPLEQYF.

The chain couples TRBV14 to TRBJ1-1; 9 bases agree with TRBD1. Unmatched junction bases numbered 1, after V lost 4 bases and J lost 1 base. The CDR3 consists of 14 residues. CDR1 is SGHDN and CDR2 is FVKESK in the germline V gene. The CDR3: CASSLGQGNTEAFF. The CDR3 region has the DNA TGTGCCAGCAGCCTGGGACAGGGGAACACTGAAGCTTTCTTT.

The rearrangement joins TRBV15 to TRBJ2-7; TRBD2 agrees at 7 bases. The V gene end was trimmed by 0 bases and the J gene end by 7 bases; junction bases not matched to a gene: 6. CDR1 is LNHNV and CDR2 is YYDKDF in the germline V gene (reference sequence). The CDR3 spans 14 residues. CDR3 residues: CATSRDSGGWEQYF. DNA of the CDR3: TGTGCCACCAGCAGAGATTCGGGGGGTTGGGAGCAGTACTTC.

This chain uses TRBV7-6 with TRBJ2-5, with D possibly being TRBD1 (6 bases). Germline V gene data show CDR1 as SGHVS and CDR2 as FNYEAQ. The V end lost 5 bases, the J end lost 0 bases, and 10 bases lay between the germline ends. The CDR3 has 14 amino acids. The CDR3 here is CASSATGNQETQYF. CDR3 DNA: TGTGCCAGCAGCGCCACAGGGAACCAAGAGACCCAGTACTTC.

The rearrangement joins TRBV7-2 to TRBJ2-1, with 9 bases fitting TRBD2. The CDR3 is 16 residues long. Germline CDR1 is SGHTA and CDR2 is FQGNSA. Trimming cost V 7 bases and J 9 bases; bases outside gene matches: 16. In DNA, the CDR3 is TGTGCCAGCACGCGAGGTGGACTAGCGAAAACGGGTGAGCAGTTCTTC. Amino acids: CASTRGGLAKTGEQFF.

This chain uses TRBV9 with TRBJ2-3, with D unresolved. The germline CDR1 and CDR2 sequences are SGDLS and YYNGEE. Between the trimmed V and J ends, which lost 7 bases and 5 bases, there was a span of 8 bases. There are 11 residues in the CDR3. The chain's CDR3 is CASGKQDTQYF. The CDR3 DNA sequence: TGTGCCAGCGGCAAACAAGATACGCAGTATTTT.

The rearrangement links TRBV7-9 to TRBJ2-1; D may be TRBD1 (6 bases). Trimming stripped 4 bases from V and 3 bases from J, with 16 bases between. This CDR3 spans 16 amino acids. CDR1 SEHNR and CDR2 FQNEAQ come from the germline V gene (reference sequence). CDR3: CASSYDQGLYYNEQFF. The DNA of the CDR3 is TGTGCCAGCAGCTACGATCAGGGGCTCTACTACAATGAGCAGTTCTTC.

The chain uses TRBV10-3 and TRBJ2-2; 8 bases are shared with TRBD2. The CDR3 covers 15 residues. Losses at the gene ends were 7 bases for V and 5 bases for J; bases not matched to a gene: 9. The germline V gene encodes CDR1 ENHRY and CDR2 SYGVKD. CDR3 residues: CAINNGLAGTGELFF. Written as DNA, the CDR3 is TGTGCCATCAACAACGGACTAGCCGGGACCGGGGAGCTGTTTTTT.

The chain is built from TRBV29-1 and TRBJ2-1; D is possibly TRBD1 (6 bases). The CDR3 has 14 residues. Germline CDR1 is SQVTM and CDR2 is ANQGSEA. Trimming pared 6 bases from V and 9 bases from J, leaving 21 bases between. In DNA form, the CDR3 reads TGCAGCGTCCTTATTCCGGGGACACGCGTTGAGCAGTTCTTC. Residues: CSVLIPGTRVEQFF.

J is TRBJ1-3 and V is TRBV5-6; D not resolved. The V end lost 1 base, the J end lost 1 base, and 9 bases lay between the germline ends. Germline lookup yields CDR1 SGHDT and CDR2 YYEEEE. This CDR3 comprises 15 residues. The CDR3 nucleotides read TGTGCCAGCAGCTTGTTCCCAAATTCTGGAAACACCATATATTTT. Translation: CASSLFPNSGNTIYF.

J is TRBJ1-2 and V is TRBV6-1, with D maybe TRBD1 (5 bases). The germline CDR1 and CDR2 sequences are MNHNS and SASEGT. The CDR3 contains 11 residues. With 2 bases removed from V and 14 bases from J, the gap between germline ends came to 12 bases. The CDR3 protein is CASSEIGAWTF. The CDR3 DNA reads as TGTGCCAGCAGTGAAATCGGGGCGTGGACCTTC.

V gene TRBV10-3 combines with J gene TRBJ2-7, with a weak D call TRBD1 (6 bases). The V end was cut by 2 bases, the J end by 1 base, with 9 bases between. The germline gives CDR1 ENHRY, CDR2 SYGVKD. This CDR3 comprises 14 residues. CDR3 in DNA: TGTGCCATCAGTGAGGGACAGCTTTCCTACGAGCAGTACTTC. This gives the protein CAISEGQLSYEQYF.